A selection of T cell receptor beta chains follows, all from one sample in a study of spatial heterogeneity in lung cancer. Using its own MiXCR run on the 5' RACE reads, TCRdb lists one record per CDR3 protein. The table has over 14,000 distinct CDR3 sequences, around a tenth seen once. The sample in question was PBMCs, obtained at surgery. These receptors were taken from a male donor with early-stage non-small cell lung cancer. Each CDR3 is given with its conserved first and last residue. Fields, in order: J gene, V gene, CDR3 length, CDR3 protein.

j_call: TRBJ1-4; v_call: TRBV29-1; cdr3_length: 12; cdr3_aa: CSVGAGREKLFF
j_call: TRBJ1-1; v_call: TRBV12-3/TRBV12-4; cdr3_length: 14; cdr3_aa: CASSLGTSHGEAFF
j_call: TRBJ2-5; v_call: TRBV18; cdr3_length: 13; cdr3_aa: CASSSRDQETQYF
j_call: TRBJ1-6; v_call: TRBV7-2; cdr3_length: 14; cdr3_aa: CASSSQTGNSPLHF
j_call: TRBJ2-4; v_call: TRBV28; cdr3_length: 14; cdr3_aa: CASTQEGPRVIQYF
j_call: TRBJ2-7; v_call: TRBV3-1; cdr3_length: 15; cdr3_aa: CASSQELVGGYEQYF
j_call: TRBJ1-2; v_call: TRBV19; cdr3_length: 14; cdr3_aa: CASSRHTENYGYTF
j_call: TRBJ2-4; v_call: TRBV5-1; cdr3_length: 13; cdr3_aa: CASSLAGPGVVYF
j_call: TRBJ2-3; v_call: TRBV20-1; cdr3_length: 14; cdr3_aa: CSASNLEVGDTQYF
j_call: TRBJ2-2; v_call: TRBV24-1; cdr3_length: 14; cdr3_aa: CATSDWTGTGELFF
j_call: TRBJ2-7; v_call: TRBV7-9; cdr3_length: 16; cdr3_aa: CASSPGTLPSSYEQYF
j_call: TRBJ2-1; v_call: TRBV29-1; cdr3_length: 14; cdr3_aa: CSVDGQPTYNEQFF
j_call: TRBJ2-7; v_call: TRBV7-9; cdr3_length: 14; cdr3_aa: CASSFGGSPHEQYF
j_call: TRBJ2-7; v_call: TRBV3-1; cdr3_length: 13; cdr3_aa: CASSQDPRAPQYF
j_call: TRBJ2-1; v_call: TRBV28; cdr3_length: 13; cdr3_aa: CASSPTGTNEQFF
j_call: TRBJ2-3; v_call: TRBV20-1; cdr3_length: 12; cdr3_aa: CSAESRRVTQYF
j_call: TRBJ2-7; v_call: TRBV7-2; cdr3_length: 14; cdr3_aa: CASSLIAGTHEQYF
j_call: TRBJ2-3; v_call: TRBV11-2; cdr3_length: 13; cdr3_aa: CASNPTVTDTQYF
j_call: TRBJ2-1; v_call: TRBV28; cdr3_length: 13; cdr3_aa: CASQAGAVNEQFF
j_call: TRBJ2-3; v_call: TRBV20-1; cdr3_length: 13; cdr3_aa: CSGGPVGTDTQYF
j_call: TRBJ2-2; v_call: TRBV11-2; cdr3_length: 16; cdr3_aa: CASSPPLRLDTGELFF
j_call: TRBJ1-3; v_call: TRBV6-6; cdr3_length: 12; cdr3_aa: CASNGQGNTIYF
j_call: TRBJ2-7; v_call: TRBV4-2; cdr3_length: 15; cdr3_aa: CASSQDRTSGSEQYF
j_call: TRBJ2-1; v_call: TRBV11-1; cdr3_length: 14; cdr3_aa: CASSLGLTYNEQFF